Listed below are T cell receptor beta chains from one sample, sequenced in a study of T cells in Graves' hyperthyroidism and ophthalmopathy. TCRdb analysed the multiplex PCR reads with MiXCR anew, one entry per CDR3 protein. The sample includes under 400,000 distinct CDR3 sequences, approximately 16% of them seen just once. Input material: blood. All receptors come from a woman in her sixties with Graves' ophthalmopathy. CDR3s include the opening cysteine and the closing phenylalanine or tryptophan. D genes are given only for firm matches. Some rows have no size entry. The others give once, few or many, or a class for an expanded clone.

v_call	d_call	clone_size	j_call	cdr3_nt	cdr3_aa
TRBV27	TRBD2	many	TRBJ2-5	TGTGCCAGCAGTTTATATCGAGCGGGGGGAGAGACCCAGTACTTC	CASSLYRAGGETQYF
TRBV20-1	-	-	TRBJ1-2	TGCAGTGCTAGTCGGGGAGCTAACTATGGCTACACCTTC	CSASRGANYGYTF
TRBV29-1	-	many	TRBJ2-2	TGCAGCGTTGTTCGGGACGGGGGAGGGGAGCTGTTTTTT	CSVVRDGGGELFF
TRBV7-8	TRBD1	many	TRBJ1-5	TGTGCCAGCAGCTTGAGGGGGCTCGGTAATCAGCCCCAGCATTTT	CASSLRGLGNQPQHF
TRBV9	TRBD2	-	TRBJ2-1	TGTGCCAGCAGCGTGTCCATTCTAGCGGGAGGGTACAATGAGCAGTTCTTC	CASSVSILAGGYNEQFF
TRBV20-1	-	many	TRBJ1-1	TGCAGTGCTAGAGATACCCGAGGCACTGAAGCTTTCTTT	CSARDTRGTEAFF
TRBV5-6	TRBD1	many	TRBJ2-3	TGTGCCAGCAGCTTAACACAGGGGGTTGGCGGTACGCAGTATTTT	CASSLTQGVGGTQYF
TRBV20-1	TRBD1	-	TRBJ1-6	TGCAGTGCTTGGGACAGAAGGGCTAATTCACCCCTCCACTTT	CSAWDRRANSPLHF
TRBV19	-	few	TRBJ1-1	TGTGCCAGTAGGGGGGACACTGAAGCTTTCTTT	CASRGDTEAFF
TRBV6-9	TRBD1	-	TRBJ2-5	TGTGCCAGCAGTTACTACAGGGGGCGGGAGACCCAGTACTTC	CASSYYRGRETQYF
TRBV27	TRBD2	many	TRBJ2-7	TGTGCCAGCAGTTTTAAGAGTCGGCGGGAGCAGGACGAGCAGTACTTC	CASSFKSRREQDEQYF
TRBV5-1	-	few	TRBJ2-2	TGCGCCAGCAGGGTTTTGGGGCCGAACACCGGGGAGCTGTTTTTT	CASRVLGPNTGELFF
TRBV6-2/TRBV6-3	-	many	TRBJ2-3	TGTGCCAGCAGTTCCTACCGCCCTAGCACAGATACGCAGTATTTT	CASSSYRPSTDTQYF
TRBV28	TRBD2	many	TRBJ2-5	TGTGCCAGCAGTCCCGGGGGGGGAAGGGAGACCCAGTACTTC	CASSPGGGRETQYF
TRBV10-2	-	-	TRBJ2-1	TGCGCCAGCAGTGTTGGACCAGGTGGCTACAATGAGCAGTTCTTC	CASSVGPGGYNEQFF
TRBV6-1	-	many	TRBJ2-1	TGTGCCAGCAGGACCGCAGACGGATACAATGAGCAGTTCTTC	CASRTADGYNEQFF
TRBV28	-	many	TRBJ1-1	TGTGCCAGCAGTTTTCGAGTTTGGGCAGTGAACACTGAAGCTTTCTTT	CASSFRVWAVNTEAFF
TRBV4-2	-	-	TRBJ1-1	TGTGCCAGCAGCCAAGATCAAGGCACTGAAGCTTTCTTT	CASSQDQGTEAFF
TRBV19	-	-	TRBJ2-3	TGTGCCAGTAGTAAAACCAGGGTGGCAGATACGCAGTATTTT	CASSKTRVADTQYF
TRBV7-8	-	few	TRBJ1-5	TGTGCCAGCAGCTTAAGGGGTGGGGCAGGTTGGGGCAATCAGCCCCAGCATTTT	CASSLRGGAGWGNQPQHF
TRBV29-1	-	-	TRBJ2-7	TGCAGCGTTACGACAGCGGTGGAAGGGGAGCAGTACTTC	CSVTTAVEGEQYF
TRBV6-6	-	-	TRBJ2-3	TGTGCCAGCAGTTACTCTGGGATTAGCACAGATACGCAGTATTTT	CASSYSGISTDTQYF
TRBV4-2	-	-	TRBJ2-7	TGTGCCAGCAGCCAAGTTGTCTATGGGTCCTACGAGCAGTACTTC	CASSQVVYGSYEQYF
TRBV4-1	-	-	TRBJ1-2	TGCGCCAGCAGCCAAGAAGGCCGAGGGGTGAGGGGCTACACCTTC	CASSQEGRGVRGYTF
TRBV12-3/TRBV12-4	-	many	TRBJ2-5	TGTGCCAGCAGTTTAATGGAGACCCAGTACTTC	CASSLMETQYF
TRBV5-1	TRBD1	many	TRBJ2-5	TGCGCCAGCAGCCCGGCCGGGACAGGGTTAGAGACCCAGTACTTC	CASSPAGTGLETQYF
TRBV5-1	-	-	TRBJ2-7	TGCGCCAGCAGCTTGGAAGGGACAAACCCTACGAAGCAGTACTTC	CASSLEGTNPTKQYF
TRBV10-3	-	-	TRBJ2-7	TGTGCCATCAGTGTTGACAGGAGCTCCTACGAGCAGTACTTC	CAISVDRSSYEQYF
TRBV7-8	-	many	TRBJ2-1	TGTGCCAGCAGCCCCGAGGAGGAACGGAGGTTCTTC	CASSPEEERRFF
TRBV6-1	-	few	TRBJ2-1	TGTGCCAGCAGTGAAGTATGGCGGGACTTACGAGGGGGCAATGAGCAGTTCTTC	CASSEVWRDLRGGNEQFF